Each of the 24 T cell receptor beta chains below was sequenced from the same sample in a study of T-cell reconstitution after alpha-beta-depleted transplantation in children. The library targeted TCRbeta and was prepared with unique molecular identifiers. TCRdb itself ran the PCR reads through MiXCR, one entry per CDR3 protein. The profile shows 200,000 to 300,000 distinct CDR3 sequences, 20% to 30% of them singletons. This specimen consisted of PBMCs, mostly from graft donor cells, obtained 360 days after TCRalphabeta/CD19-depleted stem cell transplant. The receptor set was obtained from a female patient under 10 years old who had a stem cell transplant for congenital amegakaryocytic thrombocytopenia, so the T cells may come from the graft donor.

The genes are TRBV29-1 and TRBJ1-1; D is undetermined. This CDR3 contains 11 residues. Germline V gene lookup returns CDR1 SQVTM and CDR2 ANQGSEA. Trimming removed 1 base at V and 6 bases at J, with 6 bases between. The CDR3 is CSVEGQPEAFF. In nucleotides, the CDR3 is TGCAGCGTTGAAGGGCAGCCTGAAGCTTTCTTT.

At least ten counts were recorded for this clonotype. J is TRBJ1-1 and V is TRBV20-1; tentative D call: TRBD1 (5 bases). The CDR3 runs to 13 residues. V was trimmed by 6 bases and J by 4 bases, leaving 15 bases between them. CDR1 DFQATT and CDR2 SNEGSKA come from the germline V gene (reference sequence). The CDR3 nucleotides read TGCAGTGCAAAGGGGCCCGGGGGCACTGAAGCTTTCTTT. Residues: CSAKGPGGTEAFF.

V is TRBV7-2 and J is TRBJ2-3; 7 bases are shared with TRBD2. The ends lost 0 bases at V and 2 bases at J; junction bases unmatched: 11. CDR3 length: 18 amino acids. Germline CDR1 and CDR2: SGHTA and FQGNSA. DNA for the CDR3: TGTGCCAGCAGCTTAGCCGGCGCTAGCGGCTTTACCACAGATACGCAGTATTTT. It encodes CASSLAGASGFTTDTQYF.

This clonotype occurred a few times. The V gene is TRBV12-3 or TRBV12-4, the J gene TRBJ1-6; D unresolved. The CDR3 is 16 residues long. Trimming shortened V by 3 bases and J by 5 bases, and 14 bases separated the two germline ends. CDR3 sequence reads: CASSFGVGRDNSPLHF. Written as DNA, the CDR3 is TGTGCCAGCAGTTTTGGTGTCGGCCGGGATAATTCACCCCTCCACTTT.

Here the CDR3 reads CSARDGSMGDTEAFF. For the CDR3, the DNA is TGCAGTGCTAGAGACGGGAGCATGGGCGACACTGAAGCTTTCTTT. This chain joins TRBV20-1 and TRBJ1-1; D is unresolved. The germline V gene encodes CDR1 DFQATT and CDR2 SNEGSKA (reference sequence). The V end was cut by 0 bases, the J end by 3 bases, with 14 bases between. The CDR3 length is 15 residues.

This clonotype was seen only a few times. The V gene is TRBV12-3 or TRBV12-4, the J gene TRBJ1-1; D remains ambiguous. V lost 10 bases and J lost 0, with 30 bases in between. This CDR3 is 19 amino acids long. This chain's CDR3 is CATLLFAFTGRIMNTEAFF. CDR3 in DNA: TGTGCCACTTTGCTGTTTGCGTTTACCGGTCGCATAATGAACACTGAAGCTTTCTTT.

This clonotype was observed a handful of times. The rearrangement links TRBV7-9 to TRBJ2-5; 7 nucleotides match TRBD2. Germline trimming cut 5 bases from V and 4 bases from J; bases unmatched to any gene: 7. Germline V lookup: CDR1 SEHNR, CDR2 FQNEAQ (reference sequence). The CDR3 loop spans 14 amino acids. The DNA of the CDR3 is TGTGCCAGCAGCGTAGGACTAGTCGTAGAGACCCAGTACTTC. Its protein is CASSVGLVVETQYF.

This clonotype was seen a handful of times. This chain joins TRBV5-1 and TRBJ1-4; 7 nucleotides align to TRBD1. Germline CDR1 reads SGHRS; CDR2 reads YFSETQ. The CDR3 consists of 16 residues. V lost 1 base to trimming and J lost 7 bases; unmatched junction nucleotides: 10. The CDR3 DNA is TGCGCCAGCAGCTTGACCACAGGGGCTGTCGGTGAAAAACTGTTTTTT. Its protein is CASSLTTGAVGEKLFF.

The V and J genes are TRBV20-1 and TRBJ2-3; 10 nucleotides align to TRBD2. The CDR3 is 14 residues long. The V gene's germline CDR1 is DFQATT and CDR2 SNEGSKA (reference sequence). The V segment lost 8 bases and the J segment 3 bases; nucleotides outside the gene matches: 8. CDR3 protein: CSSISGGRTDTQYF. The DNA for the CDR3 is TGCAGTTCGATTAGCGGGGGGAGAACAGATACGCAGTATTTT.

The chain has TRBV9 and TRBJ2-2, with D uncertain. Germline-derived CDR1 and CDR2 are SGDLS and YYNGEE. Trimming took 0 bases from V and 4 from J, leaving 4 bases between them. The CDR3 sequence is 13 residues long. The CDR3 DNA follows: TGTGCCAGCAGCGTAGAAAGCACCGGGGAGCTGTTTTTT. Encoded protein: CASSVESTGELFF.

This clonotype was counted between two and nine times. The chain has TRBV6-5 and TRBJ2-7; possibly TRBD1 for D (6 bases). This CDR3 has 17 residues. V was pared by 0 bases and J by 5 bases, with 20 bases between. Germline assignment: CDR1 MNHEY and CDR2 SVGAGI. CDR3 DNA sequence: TGTGCCAGCAGTTACTCGGCCTCAGACCGGACAGTCAACGAGCAGTACTTC. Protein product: CASSYSASDRTVNEQYF.

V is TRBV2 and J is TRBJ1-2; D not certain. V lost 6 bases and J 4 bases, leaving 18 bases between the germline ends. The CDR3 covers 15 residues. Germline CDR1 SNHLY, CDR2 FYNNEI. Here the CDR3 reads CASSAVGHDLYGYTF. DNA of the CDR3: TGTGCCAGCAGCGCCGTCGGCCACGACCTCTATGGCTACACCTTC.

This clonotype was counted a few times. The CDR3 DNA follows: TGTGCCATCAGTGGTGGGTCTGAGCAGTTCTTC. Amino acid sequence: CAISGGSEQFF. V usage is TRBV10-3 and J usage is TRBJ2-1; D remains ambiguous. The CDR3 has 11 amino acids. Between the trimmed V and J ends, which lost 4 bases and 9 bases, there was a span of 7 bases. Per the germline V gene, CDR1 is ENHRY and CDR2 is SYGVKD.

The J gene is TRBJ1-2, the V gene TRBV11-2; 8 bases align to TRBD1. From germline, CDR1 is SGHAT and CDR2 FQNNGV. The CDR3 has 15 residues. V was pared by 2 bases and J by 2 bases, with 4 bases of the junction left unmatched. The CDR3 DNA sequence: TGTGCCAGCAGCTTATATGGACAGGGAAACTATGGCTACACCTTC. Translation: CASSLYGQGNYGYTF. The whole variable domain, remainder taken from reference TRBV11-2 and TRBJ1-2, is EAGVAQSPRYKIIEKRQSVAFWCNPISGHATLYWYQQILGQGPKLLIQFQNNGVVDDSQLPKDRFSAERLKGVDSTLKIQPAKLEDSAVYLCASSLYGQGNYGYTFGSGTRLTVV.

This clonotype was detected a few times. CDR3 nucleotide sequence: TGTGCCAGCAGCCCCGGATTTACCTACAATGAGCAGTTCTTC. Protein product: CASSPGFTYNEQFF. This chain joins TRBV5-5 and TRBJ2-1; D uncertain. CDR3 length: 14 residues. V lost 4 bases and J lost 2, with 10 bases in between. Germline V gives CDR1 SGHKS, CDR2 YYEKEE (reference sequence).

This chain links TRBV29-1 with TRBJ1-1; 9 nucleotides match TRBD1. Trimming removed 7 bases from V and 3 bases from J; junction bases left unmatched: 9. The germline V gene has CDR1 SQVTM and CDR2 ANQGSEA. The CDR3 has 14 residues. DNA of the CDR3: TGCAGCGCCGTTTCGACAGGGGGAGACACTGAAGCTTTCTTT. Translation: CSAVSTGGDTEAFF.

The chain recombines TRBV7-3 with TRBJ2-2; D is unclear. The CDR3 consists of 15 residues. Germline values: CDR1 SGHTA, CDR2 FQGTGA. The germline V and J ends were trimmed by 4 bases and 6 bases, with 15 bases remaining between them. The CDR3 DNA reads TGTGCCAGCAGCTACATACCGCAGCCCTCCGGGGAGCTGTTTTTT. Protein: CASSYIPQPSGELFF.

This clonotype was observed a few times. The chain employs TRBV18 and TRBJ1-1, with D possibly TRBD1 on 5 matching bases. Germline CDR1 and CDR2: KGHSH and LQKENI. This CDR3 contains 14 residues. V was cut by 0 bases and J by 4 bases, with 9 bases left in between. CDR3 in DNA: TGTGCCAGCTCACCACCCCAGGGACCCACTGAAGCTTTCTTT. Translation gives CASSPPQGPTEAFF.

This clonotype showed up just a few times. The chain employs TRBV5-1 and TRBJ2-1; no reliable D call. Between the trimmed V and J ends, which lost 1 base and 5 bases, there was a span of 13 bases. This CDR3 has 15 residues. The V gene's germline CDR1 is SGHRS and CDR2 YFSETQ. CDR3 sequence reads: CASSLWAAPDNEQFF. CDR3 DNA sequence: TGCGCCAGCAGCTTGTGGGCAGCACCAGACAATGAGCAGTTCTTC.

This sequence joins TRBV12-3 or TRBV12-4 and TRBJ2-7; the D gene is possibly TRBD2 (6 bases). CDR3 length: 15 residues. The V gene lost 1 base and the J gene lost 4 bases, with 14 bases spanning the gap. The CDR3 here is CASSLGLARTYEQYF. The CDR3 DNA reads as TGTGCCAGCAGTTTAGGCCTAGCGCGCACTTACGAGCAGTACTTC.

The CDR3 region has the DNA TGCAGTGCTCCGACAGGGAAGGGCAATCAGCCCCAGCATTTT. Protein: CSAPTGKGNQPQHF. The chain combines TRBV20-1 with TRBJ1-5; 7 nucleotides agree with TRBD1. CDR1 and CDR2 (germline): DFQATT, SNEGSKA (reference sequence). Trimming removed 5 bases from V and 2 bases from J; junction bases left unmatched: 6. CDR3 length: 14 residues.

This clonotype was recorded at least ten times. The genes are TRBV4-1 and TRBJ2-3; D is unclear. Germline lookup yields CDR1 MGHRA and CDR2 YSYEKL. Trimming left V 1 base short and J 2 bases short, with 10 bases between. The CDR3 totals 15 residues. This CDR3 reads CASSQGHSNTDTQYF. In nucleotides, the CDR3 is TGCGCCAGCAGCCAAGGACATTCCAACACAGATACGCAGTATTTT.

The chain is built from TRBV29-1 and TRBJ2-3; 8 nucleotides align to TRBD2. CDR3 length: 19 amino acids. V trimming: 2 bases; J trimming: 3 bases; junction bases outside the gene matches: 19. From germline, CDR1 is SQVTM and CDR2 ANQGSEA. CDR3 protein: CSVERRLAGFPTPTDTQYF. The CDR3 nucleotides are TGCAGCGTTGAACGGAGGTTAGCGGGATTTCCGACCCCAACAGATACGCAGTATTTT.

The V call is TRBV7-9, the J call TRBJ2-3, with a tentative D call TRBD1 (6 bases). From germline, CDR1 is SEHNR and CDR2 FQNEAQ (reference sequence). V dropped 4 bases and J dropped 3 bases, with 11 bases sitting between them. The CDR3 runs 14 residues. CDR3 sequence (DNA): TGTGCCAGCAGCTCCCGCGGACAGACAGATACGCAGTATTTT. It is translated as CASSSRGQTDTQYF.